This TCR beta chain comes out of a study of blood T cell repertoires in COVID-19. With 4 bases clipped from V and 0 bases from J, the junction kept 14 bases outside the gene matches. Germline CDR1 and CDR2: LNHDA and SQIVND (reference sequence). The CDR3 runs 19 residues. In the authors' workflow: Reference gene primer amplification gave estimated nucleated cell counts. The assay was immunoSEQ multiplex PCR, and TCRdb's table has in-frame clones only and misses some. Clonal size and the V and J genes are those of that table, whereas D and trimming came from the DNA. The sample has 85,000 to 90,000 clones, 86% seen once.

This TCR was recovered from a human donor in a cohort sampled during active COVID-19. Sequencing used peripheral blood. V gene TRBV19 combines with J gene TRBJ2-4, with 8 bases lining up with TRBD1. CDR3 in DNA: TGTGCCAGTAGTACGGACGGGACAGGACTCATTTTAGCCAAAAACATTCAGTACTTC. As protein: CASSTDGTGLILAKNIQYF.